The T cell receptor (beta chain) under discussion was sequenced for a study of shared clonotypes between healthy human individuals. Study summary: Two female and a few male donors aged 18 to 49 were enrolled.

Per germline, CDR1 MNHEY and CDR2 SMNVEV (reference sequence). V was pared by 2 bases and J by 6 bases, with 2 bases of the junction left unmatched. The CDR3 runs to 14 residues. Points from the study as a whole: The low donor count limited represented genetic and exposure-history diversity.

In the authors' methods: There were no quality scores in the junction-only immunoSEQ sequences, so filtering differed. Profiled with immunoSEQ multiplex PCR; TCRdb holds only in-frame clones, not every one. The V and J calls and clone size come from that table; D and trimming were worked out from the DNA. The sample has 450,000 to 500,000 clones; over 75% are singletons. This clone has only one observation. What it binds is not known. J is TRBJ2-2 and V is TRBV27, with 8 bases identical to TRBD1. The receptor was isolated from a woman in her forties in good health. Some clones in this sample may be carry-over from other donors' samples. Sequenced input: PBMCs. This CDR3 is CASSLLDRAGELFF. CDR3 in DNA: TGTGCCAGCAGTTTACTGGACAGGGCCGGGGAGCTGTTTTTT.